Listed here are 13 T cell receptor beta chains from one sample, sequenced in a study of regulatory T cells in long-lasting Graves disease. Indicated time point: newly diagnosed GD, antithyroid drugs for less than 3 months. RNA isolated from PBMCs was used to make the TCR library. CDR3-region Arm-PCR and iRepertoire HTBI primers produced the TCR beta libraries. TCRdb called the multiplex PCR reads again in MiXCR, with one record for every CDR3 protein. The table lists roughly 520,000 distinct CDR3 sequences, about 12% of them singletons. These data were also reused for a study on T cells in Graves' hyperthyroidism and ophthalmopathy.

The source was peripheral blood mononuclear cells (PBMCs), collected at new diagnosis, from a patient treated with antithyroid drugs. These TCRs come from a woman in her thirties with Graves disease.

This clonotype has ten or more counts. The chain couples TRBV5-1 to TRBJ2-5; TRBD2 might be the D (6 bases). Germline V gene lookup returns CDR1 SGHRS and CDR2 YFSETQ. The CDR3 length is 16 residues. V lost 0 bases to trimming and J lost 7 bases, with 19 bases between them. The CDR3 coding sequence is TGCGCCAGCAGCTTGGGATCTCGCGGGACCTCAGGGACCCAGTACTTC. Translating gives CASSLGSRGTSGTQYF.

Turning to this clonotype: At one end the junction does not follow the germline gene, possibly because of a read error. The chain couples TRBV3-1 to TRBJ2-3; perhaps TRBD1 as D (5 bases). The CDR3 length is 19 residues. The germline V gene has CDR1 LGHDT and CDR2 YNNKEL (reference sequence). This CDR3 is CASSHVPRTSLFRAETQHF. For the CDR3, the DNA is TGTGCCAGCAGCCATGTTCCGAGGACAAGTTTGTTCAGGGCAGAGACCCAGCACTTC.

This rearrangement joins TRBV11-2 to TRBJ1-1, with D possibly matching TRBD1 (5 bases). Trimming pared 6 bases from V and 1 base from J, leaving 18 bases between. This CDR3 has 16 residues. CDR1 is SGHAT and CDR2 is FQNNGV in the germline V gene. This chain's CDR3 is CASRVSGRGENTEAFF. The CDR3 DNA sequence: TGTGCCAGCAGAGTCTCGGGGAGGGGAGAGAACACTGAAGCTTTCTTT.

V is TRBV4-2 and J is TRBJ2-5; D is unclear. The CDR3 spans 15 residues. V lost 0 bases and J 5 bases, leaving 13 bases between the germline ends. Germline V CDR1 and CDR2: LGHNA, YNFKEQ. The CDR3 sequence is CASSQDRGPRETQYF. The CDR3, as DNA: TGTGCCAGCAGCCAAGACCGAGGCCCCCGGGAGACCCAGTACTTC.

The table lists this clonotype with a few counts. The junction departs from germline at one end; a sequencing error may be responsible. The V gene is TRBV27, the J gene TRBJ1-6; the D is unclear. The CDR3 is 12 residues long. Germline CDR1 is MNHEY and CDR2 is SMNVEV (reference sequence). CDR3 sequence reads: CASRAGNSPFHF. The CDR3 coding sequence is TGTGCCAGCAGGGCGGGAAATTCACCCTTCCACTTT.

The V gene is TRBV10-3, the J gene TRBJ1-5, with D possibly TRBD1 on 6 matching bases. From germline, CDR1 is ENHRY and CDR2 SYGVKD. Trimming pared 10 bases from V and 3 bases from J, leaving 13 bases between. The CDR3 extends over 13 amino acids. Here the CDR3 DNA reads TGTGCCACCCAGGGGTTCCACAATCAGCCCCAGCATTTT. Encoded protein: CATQGFHNQPQHF.

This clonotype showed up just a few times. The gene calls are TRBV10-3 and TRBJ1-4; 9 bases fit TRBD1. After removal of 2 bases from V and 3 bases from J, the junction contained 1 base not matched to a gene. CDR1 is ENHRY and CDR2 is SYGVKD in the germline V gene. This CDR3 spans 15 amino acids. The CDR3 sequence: CAISERDRANEKLFF. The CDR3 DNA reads TGTGCCATCAGTGAGAGGGACAGGGCTAATGAAAAACTGTTTTTT.

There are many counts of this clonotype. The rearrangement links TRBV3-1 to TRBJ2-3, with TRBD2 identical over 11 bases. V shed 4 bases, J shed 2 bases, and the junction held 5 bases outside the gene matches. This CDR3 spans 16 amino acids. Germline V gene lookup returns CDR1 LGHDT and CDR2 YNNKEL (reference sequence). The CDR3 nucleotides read TGTGCCAGCAGCCTTTTAGCGGGAGGGCACACAGATACGCAGTATTTT. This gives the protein CASSLLAGGHTDTQYF.

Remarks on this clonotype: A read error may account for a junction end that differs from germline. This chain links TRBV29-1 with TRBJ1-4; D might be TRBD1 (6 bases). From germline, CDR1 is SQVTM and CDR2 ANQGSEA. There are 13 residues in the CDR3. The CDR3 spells CSVARTAKEKLFF. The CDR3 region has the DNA TGCAGCGTTGCGCGGACAGCTAAGGAAAAACTGTTTTTT.

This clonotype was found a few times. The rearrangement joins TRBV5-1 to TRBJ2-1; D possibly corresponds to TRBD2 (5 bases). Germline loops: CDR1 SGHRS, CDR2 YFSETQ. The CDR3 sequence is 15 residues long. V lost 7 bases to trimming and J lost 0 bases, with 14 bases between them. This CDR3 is CASCREGSSYNEQFF. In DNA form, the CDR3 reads TGCGCCAGCTGTCGCGAGGGCAGCTCCTACAATGAGCAGTTCTTC.

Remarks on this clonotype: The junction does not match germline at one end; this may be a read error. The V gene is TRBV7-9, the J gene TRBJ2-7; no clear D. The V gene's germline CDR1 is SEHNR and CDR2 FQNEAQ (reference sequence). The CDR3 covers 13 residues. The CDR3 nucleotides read TGTGCCGGCAGCTTGCTAGGGTCCTACGAGCAGTACTTC. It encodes CAGSLLGSYEQYF.

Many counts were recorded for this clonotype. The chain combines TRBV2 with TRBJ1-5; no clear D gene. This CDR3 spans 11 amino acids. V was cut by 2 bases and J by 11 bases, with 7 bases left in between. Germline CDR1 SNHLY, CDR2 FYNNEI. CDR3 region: CASSERKSQHF. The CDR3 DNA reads TGTGCCAGCAGTGAACGTAAATCCCAGCATTTT.

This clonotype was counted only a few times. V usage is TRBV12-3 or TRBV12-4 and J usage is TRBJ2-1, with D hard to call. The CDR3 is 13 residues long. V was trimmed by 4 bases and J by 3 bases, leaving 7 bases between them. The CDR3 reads CASSWVLYNEQFF. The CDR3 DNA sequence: TGTGCCAGCAGTTGGGTTCTCTACAATGAGCAGTTCTTC.